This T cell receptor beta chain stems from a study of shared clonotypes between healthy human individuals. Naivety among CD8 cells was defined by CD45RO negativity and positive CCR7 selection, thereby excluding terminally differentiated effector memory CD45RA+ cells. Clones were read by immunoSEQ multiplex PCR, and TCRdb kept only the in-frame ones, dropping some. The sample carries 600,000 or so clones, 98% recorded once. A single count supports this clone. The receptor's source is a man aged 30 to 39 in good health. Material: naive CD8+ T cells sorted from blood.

This chain's CDR3 is CAWSYDSTTYEQYF. CDR3 in DNA: TGTGCCTGGAGTTACGACAGTACTACCTACGAGCAGTACTTC. The chain uses TRBV30 and TRBJ2-7; a possible D gene is TRBD1 (5 bases). The V gene lost 2 bases and the J gene lost 2 bases, with 13 bases spanning the gap. Per germline, CDR1 GTSNPN and CDR2 SVGIG (reference sequence). This CDR3 is 14 amino acids long. The whole variable domain, filled in from reference TRBV30 and TRBJ2-7, reads SQTIHQWPATLVQPVGSPLSLECTVEGTSNPNLYWYRQAAGRGLQLLFYSVGIGQISSEVPQNLSASRPQDRQFILSSKKLLLSDSGFYLCAWSYDSTTYEQYFGPGTRLTVT.